The entry below describes one T cell receptor beta chain. Germline V gene lookup returns CDR1 MNHEY and CDR2 SMNVEV (reference sequence). The junction had 3 bases not matched to a gene; V was cut back by 3 bases and J by 2 bases. The CDR3 length is 14 residues. Methods used by the authors: From ImmunoSEQ came sequences covering only the junction and carrying no quality scores, so filtering differed. Some clones are missing from TCRdb's copy, which holds only in-frame ones; the method was immunoSEQ multiplex PCR. The V and J calls and clone size come from that table; D and trimming were worked out from the DNA. The profile covers about 470,000 clones, with 70% to 80% appearing a single time and roughly an eighth taken by the ten largest. This sample is drawn from a study of shared clonotypes between healthy human individuals.

Specimen: PBMCs. J is TRBJ2-7 and V is TRBV27; 8 nucleotides agree with TRBD1. This receptor was taken from a woman in her thirties or forties in good health. Some clones in this sample may be carry-over from other donors' samples. The CDR3 region has the DNA TGTGCCAGCAGTTTCTCGACAGGGGCCTACGAGCAGTACTTC. It encodes CASSFSTGAYEQYF.